The 24 T cell receptor beta chains below all came from one sample that was sequenced in a study of control samples from healthy donors and cancer patients. The data were produced by immunoSEQ multiplex PCR, yet TCRdb's version contains in-frame clones alone and is incomplete. The top ten clones hold around 1.1% of a sample with around 110,000 clones, 75% to 90% of them seen once. Material: PBMCs. These TCRs come from a woman aged 45-60 years with colorectal cancer.

CDR3: CASSESSAGERNEQFF. The CDR3 DNA reads as TGTGCCAGCAGTGAATCGTCAGCGGGAGAACGGAATGAGCAGTTCTTC. The chain has TRBV6-1 and TRBJ2-1; 8 bases line up with TRBD2. Trimming took 2 bases from V and 7 from J; bases not matched to a gene: 10. The CDR3 has 16 residues. The V gene's germline CDR1 is MNHNS and CDR2 SASEGT.

The chain recombines TRBV30 with TRBJ2-3; D unclear. The CDR3 length is 12 residues. Trimming took off 1 base at V and 4 bases at J, with 6 bases between the two ends. CDR1 GTSNPN and CDR2 SVGIG come from the germline V gene (reference sequence). CDR3 bases: TGTGCCTGGAGTGCTGGAGCAGATACGCAGTATTTT. Translation gives CAWSAGADTQYF.

The gene calls are TRBV7-3 and TRBJ1-2, with no clear D. The CDR3 loop spans 13 amino acids. Germline assignment: CDR1 SGHTA and CDR2 FQGTGA. V lost 4 bases to trimming and J lost 8 bases, with 14 bases between them. CDR3 loop: CASSSHTHEGYTF. CDR3 DNA sequence: TGTGCCAGCAGCTCCCACACCCATGAGGGCTACACCTTC. The entire variable domain, with the rest obtained from reference TRBV7-3 and TRBJ1-2, is as follows: GAGVSQTPSNKVTEKGKYVELRCDPISGHTALYWYRQSLGQGPEFLIYFQGTGAADDSGLPNDRFFAVRPEGSVSTLKIQRTERGDSAVYLCASSSHTHEGYTFGSGTRLTVV.

The rearrangement joins TRBV6-1 to TRBJ1-1, with no clear D. Germline V gives CDR1 MNHNS, CDR2 SASEGT. V dropped 2 bases and J dropped 8 bases, with 6 bases sitting between them. The length of the CDR3 is 11 residues. The CDR3: CASSEQLEAFF. The CDR3 DNA sequence: TGTGCCAGCAGTGAACAGCTCGAAGCTTTCTTT.

The gene calls are TRBV10-3 and TRBJ1-4; D call uncertain. Germline values: CDR1 ENHRY, CDR2 SYGVKD. The CDR3 has 14 residues. Trimming cost V 2 bases and J 4 bases, with 8 bases left between them. This chain's CDR3 is CAISEEGVNEKLFF. As DNA, the CDR3 is TGTGCCATCAGTGAGGAAGGAGTTAATGAAAAACTGTTTTTT.

The chain carries TRBV11-1 and TRBJ1-2; a possible D gene is TRBD1 (6 bases). This CDR3 has 15 amino acids. The germline CDR1 and CDR2 sequences are SGHAT and FQDESV (reference sequence). V dropped 2 bases and J dropped 3 bases, with 13 bases sitting between them. The CDR3 nucleotides are TGTGCCAGCAGCTTAACTGGACAGTTCGACTATGGCTACACCTTC. Translated, it gives CASSLTGQFDYGYTF.

Concerning this clone: An end of the junction does not agree with germline; a read error may underlie this. The gene calls are TRBV2 and TRBJ2-2; D remains unclear. CDR3 length: 12 residues. In germline, CDR1 is SNHLY, CDR2 FYNNEI. The CDR3 nucleotides read TGTGCCGGCAGCCCCCCAGCGGGGGAGCTGTTTTTT. This gives the protein CAGSPPAGELFF.

The count of this clone is one. This sequence joins TRBV15 and TRBJ2-1; the match to TRBD2 covers 8 bases. V was clipped by 4 bases and J by 0 bases; unmatched bases: 11. Germline V gene lookup returns CDR1 LNHNV and CDR2 YYDKDF (reference sequence). The CDR3 covers 18 residues. This CDR3 is CATSKPRGGVSSYNEQFF. As DNA, the CDR3 is TGTGCCACCAGCAAACCCCGGGGGGGGGTTAGCTCCTACAATGAGCAGTTCTTC.

The rearrangement joins TRBV7-9 to TRBJ2-3; no clear D. Looked up from germline, CDR1 is SEHNR and CDR2 is FQNEAQ (reference sequence). Trimming removed 1 base at V and 2 bases at J, with 7 bases between. The CDR3 runs 14 residues. CDR3 nucleotide sequence: TGTGCCAGCAGCTTAGTGGCGGACACAGATACGCAGTATTTT. The encoded protein is CASSLVADTDTQYF.

The chain carries TRBV24-1 and TRBJ2-5, with D perhaps TRBD1 or TRBD2 (7 bases each). The V and J ends lost 4 bases and 4 bases respectively, with 24 bases between them. Germline CDR1 reads KGHDR; CDR2 reads SFDVKD. CDR3 length: 18 amino acids. CDR3 bases: TGTGCCACCAGTGACCGCCGTAGACAGGGTCGGACTAGAGAGACCCAGTACTTC. The encoded protein is CATSDRRRQGRTRETQYF.

This chain joins TRBV5-1 and TRBJ1-1; D is possibly TRBD1 (6 bases). The CDR3 length is 14 residues. Germline V CDR1 and CDR2: SGHRS, YFSETQ. V lost 1 base and J 3 bases, leaving 10 bases between the germline ends. In DNA, the CDR3 is TGCGCCAGCAGCTTGACAGGGCACGACACTGAAGCTTTCTTT. Protein: CASSLTGHDTEAFF.

This clone is medium-sized. This chain joins TRBV7-9 and TRBJ2-1; a possible D gene is TRBD1 (5 bases). CDR1 SEHNR and CDR2 FQNEAQ come from the germline V gene (reference sequence). This CDR3 has 15 amino acids. Trimming removed 4 bases from V and 16 bases from J, with 26 bases in between. The CDR3 region is CASSSGQGRALQGFF. The DNA of the CDR3 is TGTGCCAGCAGCTCAGGGCAGGGTAGGGCCCTTCAAGGATTCTTC.

The rearrangement uses TRBV10-3 and TRBJ2-7; D unresolved. With 0 bases removed from V and 3 bases from J, the gap between germline ends came to 6 bases. The CDR3 extends over 13 amino acids. The germline CDR1 and CDR2 sequences are ENHRY and SYGVKD. CDR3 nucleotides: TGTGCCATCAGTGAGTCGACGAACTACGAGCAGTACTTC. It codes for CAISESTNYEQYF.

V is TRBV29-1 and J is TRBJ1-4; TRBD1 is a possible D gene (5 bases). The CDR3 totals 14 residues. V gave up 5 bases and J gave up 0 bases, with 10 bases separating them. Germline V gives CDR1 SQVTM, CDR2 ANQGSEA. The CDR3 protein is CSVRTLATNEKLFF. DNA for the CDR3: TGCAGCGTTAGGACACTTGCAACTAATGAAAAACTGTTTTTT.

The V call is TRBV6-5, the J call TRBJ2-7, with 7 bases matching TRBD2. CDR1 and CDR2 (germline): MNHEY, SVGAGI. V was pared by 0 bases and J by 5 bases, with 4 bases of the junction left unmatched. This CDR3 region has 14 residues. In DNA form, the CDR3 reads TGTGCCAGCAGTTACTCAGCGGGACGGGACGAGCAGTACTTC. This gives the protein CASSYSAGRDEQYF.

This chain connects TRBV9 to TRBJ1-2; D not resolved. Trimming removed 3 bases at V and 6 bases at J, with 15 bases between. The CDR3 totals 14 residues. Looked up from germline, CDR1 is SGDLS and CDR2 is YYNGEE. The CDR3 region is CASSAGPGLDGYTF. In DNA, the CDR3 is TGTGCCAGCAGCGCAGGTCCGGGCCTGGATGGCTACACCTTC.

This sequence joins TRBV5-1 and TRBJ2-7; 7 bases line up with TRBD2. Germline CDR1 is SGHRS and CDR2 is YFSETQ. The CDR3 covers 16 residues. V lost 0 bases, J lost 5 bases, and 11 bases stayed unmatched. The CDR3 protein is CASSLAPRLAGNEQYF. The CDR3 DNA reads as TGCGCCAGCAGCTTGGCCCCCAGACTAGCAGGGAACGAGCAGTACTTC.

The count of this clone is one. The gene calls are TRBV12-5 and TRBJ1-2; the match to TRBD1 covers 9 bases. This CDR3 region has 16 residues. CDR1 is LGHNT and CDR2 is FRNRAP in the germline V gene. The trim removed 2 bases at V and 1 base at J, leaving 5 bases unmatched. The CDR3 region is CASGLTGGLLNYGYTF. As DNA, the CDR3 is TGTGCTAGTGGTTTGACAGGGGGCCTTCTTAACTATGGCTACACCTTC.

The chain couples TRBV15 to TRBJ2-3, with D perhaps matching TRBD1 or TRBD2 (5 bases each). CDR1 and CDR2 from the germline V gene are LNHNV and YYDKDF (reference sequence). The CDR3 sequence is 15 residues long. V shed 1 base and J shed 3 bases, with 11 bases lying between them. CDR3 sequence: CATSRVGGITDTQYF. The CDR3 region has the DNA TGTGCCACCAGCAGAGTTGGGGGTATAACAGATACGCAGTATTTT.

This clone was seen just once. V is TRBV5-1 and J is TRBJ1-1; 9 nucleotides agree with TRBD1. The germline V gene has CDR1 SGHRS and CDR2 YFSETQ. This CDR3 is 15 amino acids long. Germline trimming cut 4 bases from V and 4 bases from J; bases unmatched to any gene: 8. The CDR3 protein is CASSIQTGGFTEAFF. CDR3 nucleotide sequence: TGCGCCAGCAGCATTCAGACAGGGGGTTTCACTGAAGCTTTCTTT. The full variable domain, completed using reference TRBV5-1 and TRBJ1-1, is KAGVTQTPRYLIKTRGQQVTLSCSPISGHRSVSWYQQTPGQGLQFLFEYFSETQRNKGNFPGRFSGRQFSNSRSEMNVSTLELGDSALYLCASSIQTGGFTEAFFGQGTRLTVV.

In this sample, this clone turned up once. This chain connects TRBV6-2 or TRBV6-3 to TRBJ2-1, with D unresolved. The CDR3 runs 14 residues. V dropped 4 bases and J dropped 3 bases, with 10 bases sitting between them. The germline gives CDR1 MNHEY, CDR2 SVGEGT. CDR3 sequence: CASSSNLIYNEQFF. CDR3 DNA sequence: TGTGCCAGCAGTTCTAATCTGATCTACAATGAGCAGTTCTTC.

This chain uses TRBV10-1 with TRBJ1-1; possible D gene TRBD1, 5 bases. The length of the CDR3 is 14 residues. Trimming pared 2 bases from V and 3 bases from J, leaving 10 bases between. Germline-derived CDR1 and CDR2 are WNHNN and SYGVQD (reference sequence). The CDR3 reads CASSETGPYTEAFF. Here the CDR3 DNA reads TGCGCCAGCAGTGAGACGGGACCGTACACTGAAGCTTTCTTT.

The chain employs TRBV19 and TRBJ1-2; D may be TRBD1 (5 bases). V lost 7 bases and J 7 bases, leaving 22 bases between the germline ends. Germline V lookup: CDR1 LNHDA, CDR2 SQIVND (reference sequence). The CDR3 totals 15 residues. The CDR3 DNA reads as TGTGCCAGTACCCCCCCCGGAGGGGCTTTTGGTGGCTACACCTTC. Protein product: CASTPPGGAFGGYTF. Supplemented by reference TRBV19 and TRBJ1-2, the full variable domain reads DGGITQSPKYLFRKEGQNVTLSCEQNLNHDAMYWYRQDPGQGLRLIYYSQIVNDFQKGDIAEGYSVSREKKESFPLTVTSAQKNPTAFYLCASTPPGGAFGGYTFGSGTRLTVV.

The chain carries TRBV7-2 and TRBJ2-1; D is undetermined. The CDR3 totals 16 residues. V gave up 4 bases and J gave up 6 bases, with 19 bases separating them. Germline loops: CDR1 SGHTA, CDR2 FQGNSA. The CDR3 region is CASSSPTRITPNEQFF. The CDR3 DNA reads TGTGCCAGCAGCTCCCCGACCAGAATAACACCCAATGAGCAGTTCTTC.